Listed here are 32 T cell receptor beta chains from one sample, sequenced in a study of blood T cell repertoires in COVID-19. Repertoires were generated with immunoSEQ multiplex PCR, while TCRdb's copy carries only in-frame clones and drops some. The table lists under 200,000 clones, around 83% of them singletons. The sample comprised peripheral blood. These receptors were obtained from a woman in her thirties or forties with acute or convalescent COVID-19.

The table lists this clone with a count of one. The chain carries TRBV6-6 and TRBJ1-5, with 7 bases lining up with TRBD1. This CDR3 comprises 15 residues. Trimming cost V 10 bases and J 3 bases; bases outside gene matches: 12. CDR1 MNHNY and CDR2 SVGAGI come from the germline V gene (reference sequence). CDR3 residues: CAIRAHDRDNQPQHF. As DNA, the CDR3 is TGTGCCATCAGAGCCCACGACAGGGACAATCAGCCCCAGCATTTT.

The V gene is TRBV28, the J gene TRBJ1-2, with TRBD1 matching over 9 bases. Looked up from germline, CDR1 is MDHEN and CDR2 is SYDVKM. CDR3 length: 14 amino acids. V dropped 5 bases and J dropped 8; count of bases not matched to a gene: 9. The CDR3 coding sequence is TGTGCCAGCAGTGGGGCCGGGACAGGGTTGGGCTACACCTTC. Translated, it gives CASSGAGTGLGYTF.

V is TRBV19 and J is TRBJ2-1; D perhaps matches TRBD2 (6 bases). Trimming cost V 6 bases and J 0 bases, with 21 bases left between them. CDR1 and CDR2 from the germline V gene are LNHDA and SQIVND (reference sequence). There are 18 residues in the CDR3. The CDR3 sequence: CASRKGGKGPSSYNEQFF. The CDR3 DNA is TGTGCCAGTAGGAAAGGAGGGAAAGGGCCAAGCTCCTACAATGAGCAGTTCTTC.

The V gene is TRBV9, the J gene TRBJ2-5; 10 bases align to TRBD2. V shed 4 bases, J shed 5 bases, and the junction held 8 bases outside the gene matches. Germline lookup yields CDR1 SGDLS and CDR2 YYNGEE. This CDR3 comprises 15 residues. The CDR3 here is CASSQAGGLEETQYF. As DNA, the CDR3 is TGTGCCAGCAGCCAAGCGGGGGGGCTGGAGGAGACCCAGTACTTC.

This rearrangement joins TRBV4-1 to TRBJ1-1, with D perhaps matching TRBD1 (5 bases). The CDR3 extends over 14 amino acids. The V gene lost 3 bases and the J gene lost 6 bases, with 14 bases spanning the gap. Germline V gene sequence: CDR1 MGHRA, CDR2 YSYEKL. CDR3 protein: CASSHGGFGAEAFF. As DNA, the CDR3 is TGCGCCAGCAGCCATGGGGGGTTTGGTGCTGAAGCTTTCTTT.

The V call is TRBV5-1, the J call TRBJ1-1; D ambiguous. This CDR3 region has 13 residues. In germline, CDR1 is SGHRS, CDR2 YFSETQ. V lost 4 bases to trimming and J lost 2 bases, with 9 bases between them. The CDR3 region is CASSAEVNTEAFF. CDR3 sequence (DNA): TGCGCCAGCAGCGCGGAGGTAAACACTGAAGCTTTCTTT.

CDR3 residues: CAIRPRGRGNEQFF. In DNA, the CDR3 is TGTGCCATCCGCCCCCGCGGGAGGGGGAATGAGCAGTTCTTC. This rearrangement joins TRBV7-9 to TRBJ2-1, with 9 nucleotides matching TRBD2. Germline-derived CDR1 and CDR2 are SEHNR and FQNEAQ (reference sequence). This CDR3 contains 14 residues. V was clipped by 10 bases and J by 7 bases; unmatched bases: 11. Using reference TRBV7-9 and TRBJ2-1 for the parts outside the CDR3, the full variable domain is DTGVSQNPRHKITKRGQNVTFRCDPISEHNRLYWYRQTLGQGPEFLTYFQNEAQLEKSRLLSDRFSAERPKGSFSTLEIQRTEQGDSAMYLCAIRPRGRGNEQFFGPGTRLTVL.

The rearrangement links TRBV5-1 to TRBJ2-5; possible D gene TRBD2, 6 bases. The germline CDR1 and CDR2 sequences are SGHRS and YFSETQ. This CDR3 has 15 residues. V lost 2 bases and J lost 5, with 16 bases in between. The chain's CDR3 is CASSLGVGGGETQYF. In DNA form, the CDR3 reads TGCGCCAGCAGCTTAGGAGTAGGAGGAGGGGAGACCCAGTACTTC.

The chain links TRBV6-4 to TRBJ1-2, with 8 bases fitting TRBD1. V trimming: 4 bases; J trimming: 4 bases; junction bases outside the gene matches: 14. CDR3 length: 17 amino acids. CDR1 and CDR2 (germline): MRHNA, SNTAGT. The CDR3 DNA reads TGTGCCAGCAGTGTACCCCTGGGCAGGGGGCCGGCCTATGGCTACACCTTC. Translating gives CASSVPLGRGPAYGYTF.

The sample holds one count of this clone. The chain is built from TRBV5-5 and TRBJ1-6; D is unclear. V was pared by 2 bases and J by 10 bases, with 7 bases between. Germline V gene data show CDR1 as SGHKS and CDR2 as YYEKEE (reference sequence). CDR3 size: 12 residues. Written as DNA, the CDR3 is TGTGCCAGCAGCTTTCTGGGCTCACCCCTCCACTTT. Translating gives CASSFLGSPLHF.

The J gene is TRBJ2-1, the V gene TRBV27, with TRBD2 matching 13 bases. The CDR3 is 16 amino acids. Germline V gives CDR1 MNHEY, CDR2 SMNVEV (reference sequence). V lost 4 bases, J lost 8 bases, and 8 bases stayed unmatched. This CDR3 is CASSSPGTSGVDEQFF. CDR3 coding DNA: TGTGCCAGCAGTTCCCCTGGGACTAGCGGGGTCGATGAGCAGTTCTTC.

This chain connects TRBV5-1 to TRBJ1-1; TRBD1 aligns across 7 bases. From germline, CDR1 is SGHRS and CDR2 YFSETQ. This CDR3 spans 15 amino acids. V lost 2 bases, J lost 2 bases, and 6 bases stayed unmatched. The CDR3 loop is CASSFDRAINTEAFF. In DNA, the CDR3 is TGCGCCAGCAGCTTCGACAGGGCGATTAACACTGAAGCTTTCTTT.

The V and J genes are TRBV19 and TRBJ1-6, with a weak D call TRBD1 (5 bases). V lost 3 bases, J lost 0 bases, and 12 bases lay in between. The CDR3 totals 17 residues. Germline-derived CDR1 and CDR2 are LNHDA and SQIVND (reference sequence). CDR3 coding DNA: TGTGCCAGTAGTATTTTTGACAGCAGCTCCTATAATTCACCCCTCCACTTT. This encodes CASSIFDSSSYNSPLHF.

This chain connects TRBV5-4 to TRBJ1-2, with D possibly matching TRBD1 (5 bases). Trimming pared 2 bases from V and 8 bases from J, leaving 16 bases between. The CDR3 covers 14 residues. Germline lookup yields CDR1 SGHNT and CDR2 YYREEE (reference sequence). The CDR3 nucleotides read TGTGCCAGCAGCTTCGGGCTGAGTGGGGCGGGCTACACCTTC. This sequence encodes CASSFGLSGAGYTF. Looking up the rest from reference TRBV5-4 and TRBJ1-2 gives the full variable domain: ETGVTQSPTHLIKTRGQQVTLRCSSQSGHNTVSWYQQALGQGPQFIFQYYREEENGRGNFPPRFSGLQFPNYSSELNVNALELDDSALYLCASSFGLSGAGYTFGSGTRLTVV.

Comments on this clone: Other DNA sequences in the same sample also yield this CDR3. This chain connects TRBV7-9 to TRBJ1-2; TRBD1 might be the D (5 bases). This CDR3 contains 13 residues. Trimming shortened V by 1 base and J by 2 bases, and 5 bases separated the two germline ends. CDR1 and CDR2 (germline): SEHNR, FQNEAQ (reference sequence). CDR3 residues: CASSLGQNYGYTF. CDR3 sequence (DNA): TGTGCCAGCAGCTTAGGACAGAACTATGGCTACACCTTC.

The J gene is TRBJ1-1, the V gene TRBV30; possibly TRBD1 for D (5 bases). With 2 bases removed from V and 2 bases from J, the gap between germline ends came to 9 bases. The germline V gene has CDR1 GTSNPN and CDR2 SVGIG (reference sequence). The CDR3 extends over 13 amino acids. The CDR3 loop is CAWSWGGNTEAFF. The CDR3 DNA follows: TGTGCCTGGAGTTGGGGGGGAAACACTGAAGCTTTCTTT.

This clone was counted a few times. V usage is TRBV28 and J usage is TRBJ2-3; 7 bases line up with TRBD2. V lost 2 bases to trimming and J lost 3 bases; unmatched junction nucleotides: 11. Per the germline V gene, CDR1 is MDHEN and CDR2 is SYDVKM. The CDR3 is 17 residues long. The CDR3 DNA follows: TGTGCCAGCAGTTTACCGATGACAGCGGGGCCTACAGATACGCAGTATTTT. It specifies CASSLPMTAGPTDTQYF.

This chain connects TRBV4-1 to TRBJ2-1; 11 bases agree with TRBD2. Trimming removed 1 base from V and 9 bases from J; junction bases left unmatched: 8. This CDR3 is 16 amino acids long. The V gene's germline CDR1 is MGHRA and CDR2 YSYEKL. CDR3 DNA sequence: TGCGCCAGCAGCCAAGTAGCTAGCGGGGGGCGTGGTGAGCAGTTCTTC. This codes for CASSQVASGGRGEQFF.

This clone was seen only a few times. The chain couples TRBV5-1 to TRBJ1-6, with 8 bases aligning to TRBD1. J was trimmed by 10 bases and V by 4 bases; bases with no gene match: 7. The CDR3 sequence is 14 residues long. The germline gives CDR1 SGHRS, CDR2 YFSETQ. The CDR3: CASSPQGGESPLHF. The CDR3 DNA is TGCGCCAGCAGCCCACAGGGGGGCGAATCACCCCTCCACTTT.

The rearrangement uses TRBV6-6 and TRBJ2-7; 8 positions agree with TRBD1. There are 14 residues in the CDR3. Trimming at V came to 7 bases and at J to 5 bases, leaving 10 bases not matched to a gene. Germline-derived CDR1 and CDR2 are MNHNY and SVGAGI (reference sequence). The CDR3 protein is CASTPGTGGNEQYF. The CDR3, as DNA: TGTGCCAGCACCCCAGGGACAGGTGGAAACGAGCAGTACTTC.

V and J are TRBV10-3 and TRBJ2-2, with D possibly matching TRBD1 (6 bases). The CDR3 is 15 residues long. Germline values: CDR1 ENHRY, CDR2 SYGVKD. V lost 4 bases to trimming and J lost 1 base, with 10 bases between them. The CDR3 sequence is CAISGKGVNTGELFF. CDR3 in DNA: TGTGCCATCAGTGGGAAGGGGGTGAACACCGGGGAGCTGTTTTTT.

This rearrangement joins TRBV3-1 (or the pseudogene TRBV3-2) to TRBJ2-7; a possible D gene is TRBD1 (6 bases). V was trimmed by 6 bases and J by 4 bases, leaving 25 bases between them. The CDR3 runs to 17 residues. Germline CDR1 and CDR2: LGHDT and YNNKEL (reference sequence). The CDR3 DNA reads TGTGCCAGCAGTCGGTCACAACAGGGACCATCGTTTTACGAGCAGTACTTC. This sequence encodes CASSRSQQGPSFYEQYF.

The V and J genes are TRBV6-5 and TRBJ2-1, with TRBD1 matching over 9 bases. The trim removed 4 bases at V and 7 bases at J, leaving 5 bases unmatched. Germline-derived CDR1 and CDR2 are MNHEY and SVGAGI. This CDR3 comprises 14 residues. CDR3 bases: TGTGCCAGCAGTTTTGACAGGGGGTGGAATGAGCAGTTCTTC. This encodes CASSFDRGWNEQFF.

CDR3 sequence: CASSQMGGEMTSAETQYF. The CDR3 nucleotides are TGTGCCAGCAGCCAAATGGGAGGGGAAATGACTAGCGCGGAGACCCAGTACTTC. The chain combines TRBV3-1 (or the pseudogene TRBV3-2) with TRBJ2-5; the match to TRBD2 covers 8 bases. Germline trimming cut 2 bases from V and 5 bases from J; bases unmatched to any gene: 16. The CDR3 is 18 residues long. Per germline, CDR1 LGHDT and CDR2 YNNKEL (reference sequence).

This clone was observed a single time. This chain links TRBV18 with TRBJ2-1, with a possible D match to TRBD2 (6 bases). The CDR3 is 15 residues long. V shed 3 bases and J shed 0 bases, with 9 bases lying between them. Per the germline V gene, CDR1 is KGHSH and CDR2 is LQKENI. CDR3 coding DNA: TGTGCCAGCTCACCGGGACTGACCTCCTACAATGAGCAGTTCTTC. This sequence encodes CASSPGLTSYNEQFF.

V gene TRBV11-2 combines with J gene TRBJ2-5; 9 nucleotides line up with TRBD1. CDR3 size: 14 residues. Germline trimming cut 6 bases from V and 5 bases from J; bases unmatched to any gene: 7. Germline-derived CDR1 and CDR2 are SGHAT and FQNNGV. DNA for the CDR3: TGTGCCAGCAGAGCGACAGGGGGGCTGGAGACCCAGTACTTC. Encoded protein: CASRATGGLETQYF.

The rearrangement joins TRBV5-4 to TRBJ2-2; D is unclear. The CDR3 covers 15 residues. Trimming took off 2 bases at V and 4 bases at J, with 12 bases between the two ends. The V gene's germline CDR1 is SGHNT and CDR2 YYREEE (reference sequence). The CDR3 DNA sequence: TGTGCCAGCAGCTTAAATAACGTCGGCACCGGGGAGCTGTTTTTT. This codes for CASSLNNVGTGELFF.

The V call is TRBV5-1, the J call TRBJ2-7, with 13 bases lining up with TRBD2. Germline trimming cut 2 bases from V and 9 bases from J; bases unmatched to any gene: 11. The CDR3 is 16 amino acids. The germline V gene has CDR1 SGHRS and CDR2 YFSETQ. CDR3 amino acids: CASSFRTSGGSEGQYF. CDR3 DNA: TGCGCCAGCAGCTTCAGGACTAGCGGGGGAAGTGAAGGGCAGTACTTC.

The chain has TRBV24-1 and TRBJ2-3, with D possibly TRBD2 on 6 matching bases. CDR3 length: 18 residues. Trimming pared 5 bases from V and 0 bases from J, leaving 20 bases between. Germline V lookup: CDR1 KGHDR, CDR2 SFDVKD. The CDR3 DNA sequence: TGTGCCACCAGTGGGTCCCGGGACTGGAGTTCTAGCACAGATACGCAGTATTTT. It codes for CATSGSRDWSSSTDTQYF.

This clone has a single count. V gene TRBV3-1 (or the pseudogene TRBV3-2) combines with J gene TRBJ1-3; the D gene is possibly TRBD1 (5 bases). Germline values: CDR1 LGHDT, CDR2 YNNKEL (reference sequence). The CDR3 extends over 14 amino acids. V lost 0 bases and J lost 7, with 10 bases in between. In DNA form, the CDR3 reads TGTGCCAGCAGCCAAGACGCAGGGAGGAACACCATATATTTT. Translating it yields CASSQDAGRNTIYF.

V and J are TRBV28 and TRBJ1-1; D gene unclear. V was trimmed by 4 bases and J by 10 bases, leaving 16 bases between them. The CDR3 runs 13 residues. The germline CDR1 and CDR2 sequences are MDHEN and SYDVKM. In DNA, the CDR3 is TGTGCCAGCAGTTGGGGAGGAGTTCGTGGAGCTTTCTTT. It yields the protein CASSWGGVRGAFF.

The J gene is TRBJ1-6, the V gene TRBV28; weak D call: TRBD1 (5 bases). Germline V gene sequence: CDR1 MDHEN, CDR2 SYDVKM. Trimming pared 3 bases from V and 8 bases from J, leaving 11 bases between. The CDR3 totals 14 residues. The CDR3 loop reads CASSLGGTDSPLHF. CDR3 bases: TGTGCCAGCAGTTTGGGAGGGACCGATTCACCCCTCCACTTT.